This TCR beta chain is from a study of blood T cell repertoires in COVID-19. The wider study: The origin of the acute and convalescent COVID-19 samples was the United States, Italy and Spain. Sources were T cells, B-cell-depleted T cells, or PBMCs; the material itself was cDNA or gDNA.

This clone was counted between two and nine times. Methods used by the authors: From reference gene primer amplification, estimates of nucleated cell counts were derived. Assay used: immunoSEQ multiplex PCR; TCRdb lists only in-frame clones, some missing. The DNA was the basis for D and trimming; V, J and clone size are from that table. The table records 170,000 or so clones, 84% of them present only once. With V trimmed by 4 bases and J by 6 bases, 3 bases remained unmatched. Germline V gives CDR1 SGHVS, CDR2 FQNEAQ. This CDR3 is 13 amino acids long. V usage is TRBV7-8 and J usage is TRBJ1-5, with TRBD1 matching over 7 bases. Sequencing was carried out using peripheral blood. The receptor was derived from a man aged 18-30 years with active or convalescent COVID-19. The CDR3, as DNA: TGTGCCAGCAGCTCTCGACAGGGTCAGCCCCAGCATTTT. This sequence encodes CASSSRQGQPQHF.